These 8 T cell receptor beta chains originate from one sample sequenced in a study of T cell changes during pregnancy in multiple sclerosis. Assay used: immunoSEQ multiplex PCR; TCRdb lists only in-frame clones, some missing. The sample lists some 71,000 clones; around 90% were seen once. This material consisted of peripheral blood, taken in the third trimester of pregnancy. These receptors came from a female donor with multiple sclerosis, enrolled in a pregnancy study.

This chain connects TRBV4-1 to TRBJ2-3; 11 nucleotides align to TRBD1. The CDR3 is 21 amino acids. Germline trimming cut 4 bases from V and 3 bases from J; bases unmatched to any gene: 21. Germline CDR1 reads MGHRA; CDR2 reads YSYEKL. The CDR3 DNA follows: TGCGCCAGCAGCCGAGGATGGAGCCGGGACAGGGGGTTTGGGAAGACAGATACGCAGTATTTT. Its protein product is CASSRGWSRDRGFGKTDTQYF.

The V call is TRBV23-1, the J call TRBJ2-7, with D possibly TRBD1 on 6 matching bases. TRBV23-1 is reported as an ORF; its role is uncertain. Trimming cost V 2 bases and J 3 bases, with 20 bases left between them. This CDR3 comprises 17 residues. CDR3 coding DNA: TGCGCCAGCAGTCAAGTGAGCCGGGACACAACCTACTACGAGCAGTACTTC. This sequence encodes CASSQVSRDTTYYEQYF.

CDR3 coding DNA: TGTGCCAGCAGCTTATTCTGGAACACTGAAGCTTTCTTT. It encodes CASSLFWNTEAFF. V is TRBV7-3 and J is TRBJ1-1; D is ambiguous. The V gene's germline CDR1 is SGHTA and CDR2 FQGTGA. CDR3 length: 13 residues. V lost 2 bases to trimming and J lost 1 base, with 5 bases between them.

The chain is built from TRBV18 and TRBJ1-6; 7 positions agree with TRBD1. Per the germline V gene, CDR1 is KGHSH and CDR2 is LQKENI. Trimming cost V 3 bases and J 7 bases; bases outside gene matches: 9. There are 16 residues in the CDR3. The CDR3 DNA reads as TGTGCCAGCTCACCTCGGTGGGGACAGACCAATTCACCCCTCCACTTT. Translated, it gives CASSPRWGQTNSPLHF.

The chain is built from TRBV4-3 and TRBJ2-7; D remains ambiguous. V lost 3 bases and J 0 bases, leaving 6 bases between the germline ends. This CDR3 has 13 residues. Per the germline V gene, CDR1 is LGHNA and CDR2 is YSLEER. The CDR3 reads CASSQGFSYEQYF. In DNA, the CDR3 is TGCGCCAGCAGCCAGGGCTTCTCCTACGAGCAGTACTTC.

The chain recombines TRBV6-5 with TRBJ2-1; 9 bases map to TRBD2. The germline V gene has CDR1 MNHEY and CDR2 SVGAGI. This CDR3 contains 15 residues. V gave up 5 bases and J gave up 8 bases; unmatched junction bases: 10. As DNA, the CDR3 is TGTGCCAGCAGTCCGAGGGCGGGGGGGCTCGATGAGCAGTTCTTC. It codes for CASSPRAGGLDEQFF.

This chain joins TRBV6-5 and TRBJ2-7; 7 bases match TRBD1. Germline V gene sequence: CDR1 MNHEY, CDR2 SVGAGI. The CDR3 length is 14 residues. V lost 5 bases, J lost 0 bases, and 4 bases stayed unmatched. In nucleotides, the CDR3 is TGTGCCAGCAGTAGGGGGCCCAGCTCCTACGAGCAGTACTTC. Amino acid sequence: CASSRGPSSYEQYF.

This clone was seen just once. The CDR3 DNA follows: TGTGCCAGCAGCGTATACAGGGGGACCTACGAGCAGTACTTC. It is translated as CASSVYRGTYEQYF. The rearrangement links TRBV7-2 to TRBJ2-7, with 8 bases aligning to TRBD1. CDR1 is SGHTA, CDR2 FQGNSA, per germline. Losses at the gene ends were 5 bases for V and 2 bases for J; bases not matched to a gene: 5. The CDR3 loop spans 14 amino acids. Supplemented by reference TRBV7-2 and TRBJ2-7, the full variable domain reads GAGVSQSPSNKVTEKGKDVELRCDPISGHTALYWYRQSLGQGLEFLIYFQGNSAPDKSGLPSDRFSAERTGGSVSTLTIQRTQQEDSAVYLCASSVYRGTYEQYFGPGTRLTVT.